Presented here are 26 T cell receptor beta chains from one specimen sequenced in a study of human T cells and chemical hapten exposure. The time point was: patch test 1, 2 weeks after DPC sensitization. This sample's treatment: therapeutic diphenylcyclopropenone sensitization with weekly scalp DPC. TCRdb re-called the RACE reads with MiXCR, one entry per CDR3 protein. Of around 120,000 distinct CDR3 sequences in the sample, 9.5% to 13% are singletons; the top ten hold 1.4%. The input for sequencing was whole blood, taken in connection with sensitization to the hapten diphenylcyclopropenone (DPC). The origin of the receptors is a woman between 45 and 65 years old with alopecia areata. Some clones in this sample may be carry-over from other donors' samples.

To note about this clonotype: A read error may be the cause here, since a much bigger clone is one base away. This likely comes from a read error, as the CDR3 has no conserved phenylalanine or tryptophan at its end. The chain recombines TRBV7-2 with TRBJ2-4, with a weak D call TRBD2 (5 bases). Trimming pared 5 bases from V and 0 bases from J, leaving 17 bases between. Germline V gene lookup returns CDR1 SGHTA and CDR2 FQGNSA. This CDR3 contains 17 residues. The CDR3 here is CASSDNSAGVAKNIQYY. The CDR3 coding sequence is TGTGCCAGCAGCGATAACAGCGCCGGGGTAGCCAAAAACATTCAGTACTAC.

A note on this clonotype: This could be a read error, since a much larger clone is one nucleotide away. CDR3 sequence reads: CASSAGGADTGELFF. DNA for the CDR3: TGTGCCAGCAGCGCCGGAGGGGCGGACACCGGGGAGCTGTTTTTT. The rearrangement joins TRBV9 to TRBJ2-2, with a possible D match to TRBD2 (6 bases). Trimming took 3 bases from V and 3 from J, leaving 12 bases between them. This CDR3 contains 15 residues. Per germline, CDR1 SGDLS and CDR2 YYNGEE.

This clonotype was counted at least ten times. The chain couples TRBV6-2 or TRBV6-3 to TRBJ2-7; D not certain. The germline CDR1 and CDR2 sequences are MNHEY and SVGEGT. Trimming pared 0 bases from V and 6 bases from J, leaving 12 bases between. The CDR3 totals 14 residues. The CDR3: CASSYSLLLGEQYF. The CDR3 nucleotides are TGTGCCAGCAGTTACTCGCTACTACTGGGCGAGCAGTACTTC.

V usage is TRBV5-5 and J usage is TRBJ2-7; 9 bases are shared with TRBD2. Germline CDR1 is SGHKS and CDR2 is YYEKEE (reference sequence). V trimming: 7 bases; J trimming: 6 bases; junction bases outside the gene matches: 11. This CDR3 spans 14 amino acids. CDR3 DNA sequence: TGTGCCAGCCTGGATAGTAGCGGGAGTTCCGAGCAGTACTTC. Its protein product is CASLDSSGSSEQYF.

This clonotype came up many times. The chain is built from TRBV28 and TRBJ2-7; the D is unclear. The V gene lost 5 bases and the J gene lost 7 bases, with 9 bases spanning the gap. The CDR3 runs 11 residues. Germline V gives CDR1 MDHEN, CDR2 SYDVKM. CDR3 coding DNA: TGTGCCAGCAGTCCCCGTGGGGAGCAGTACTTC. This sequence encodes CASSPRGEQYF.

This clonotype occurred many times. This rearrangement joins TRBV7-2 to TRBJ2-6; D may be TRBD1 (6 bases). Per the germline V gene, CDR1 is SGHTA and CDR2 is FQGNSA. The V end was cut by 6 bases, the J end by 0 bases, with 9 bases between. The CDR3 totals 15 residues. CDR3 sequence reads: CASRTGSSGANVLTF. CDR3 nucleotide sequence: TGTGCCAGCAGGACAGGCAGCTCTGGGGCCAACGTCCTGACTTTC.

This clonotype was seen a handful of times. The CDR3 sequence is CSVSEGGYGYTF. CDR3 DNA sequence: TGCAGCGTCTCTGAAGGGGGATACGGCTACACCTTC. The chain joins TRBV29-1 to TRBJ1-2, with a tentative D call TRBD1 (6 bases). The V gene's germline CDR1 is SQVTM and CDR2 ANQGSEA. Trimming shortened V by 6 bases and J by 8 bases, and 16 bases separated the two germline ends. CDR3 length: 12 residues.

This clonotype was found many times. The chain uses TRBV5-4 and TRBJ2-7; D perhaps matches TRBD2 (6 bases). V was clipped by 3 bases and J by 5 bases, with 21 bases between them. The germline gives CDR1 SGHNT, CDR2 YYREEE (reference sequence). The CDR3 runs to 16 residues. The CDR3 bases are TGTGCCAGCAGCTCTCCCACGCGGGACCGCGCAGACGAGCAGTACTTC. Translation: CASSSPTRDRADEQYF.

The table lists this clonotype with many counts. The chain recombines TRBV6-5 with TRBJ1-2; D possibly corresponds to TRBD1 (5 bases). The CDR3 contains 14 residues. The ends were cut back, 2 bases at V and 2 bases at J, with 9 bases in the middle. CDR1 and CDR2 (germline): MNHEY, SVGAGI. The CDR3 DNA reads as TGTGCCAGCAGTTACACAGGTTGGAACTATGGCTACACCTTC. It codes for CASSYTGWNYGYTF.

This clonotype turned up a few times. The rearrangement joins TRBV7-2 to TRBJ1-3; D may be TRBD1 (6 bases). Trimming cost V 4 bases and J 1 base, with 14 bases left between them. CDR3 size: 16 residues. Germline CDR1 and CDR2: SGHTA and FQGNSA. In DNA, the CDR3 is TGTGCCAGCAGCTCTAGGGCTCAGGGGTCTGGAAACACCATATATTTT. As protein: CASSSRAQGSGNTIYF. Together with reference TRBV7-2 and TRBJ1-3, the CDR3 gives the full variable domain: GAGVSQSPSNKVTEKGKDVELRCDPISGHTALYWYRQSLGQGLEFLIYFQGNSAPDKSGLPSDRFSAERTGGSVSTLTIQRTQQEDSAVYLCASSSRAQGSGNTIYFGEGSWLTVV.

The chain is built from TRBV5-1 and TRBJ2-6; D not certain. The CDR3 is 18 amino acids. V dropped 4 bases and J dropped 0 bases, with 17 bases sitting between them. Germline V gene sequence: CDR1 SGHRS, CDR2 YFSETQ. The CDR3 coding sequence is TGCGCCAGCAGCCCCCTCCCCGGCGCCCACTCTGGGGCCAACGTCCTGACTTTC. This gives the protein CASSPLPGAHSGANVLTF.

This clonotype was counted at least ten times. The chain uses TRBV29-1 and TRBJ2-5, with 13 bases identical to TRBD2. Unmatched junction bases numbered 0, after V lost 4 bases and J lost 4 bases. This CDR3 region has 13 residues. Germline V gives CDR1 SQVTM, CDR2 ANQGSEA. This CDR3 is CSVGLAGGETQYF. The CDR3 DNA reads as TGCAGCGTTGGACTAGCGGGAGGAGAGACCCAGTACTTC.

This clonotype was counted a few times. The V call is TRBV6-6, the J call TRBJ2-7; 9 nucleotides line up with TRBD1. The CDR3 spans 16 residues. Trimming cost V 6 bases and J 3 bases; bases outside gene matches: 12. Germline CDR1 reads MNHNY; CDR2 reads SVGAGI (reference sequence). This CDR3 reads CASRYQPGQGHYEQYF. The CDR3 nucleotides read TGTGCCAGCAGATATCAACCGGGACAGGGACACTACGAGCAGTACTTC.

For this clonotype: The conserved final phenylalanine or tryptophan is absent from the CDR3, which likely points to a read error. The chain couples TRBV5-1 to TRBJ1-3; possible D gene TRBD1, 6 bases. CDR3 length: 15 residues. V lost 5 bases, J lost 4 bases, and 16 bases lay in between. The germline CDR1 and CDR2 sequences are SGHRS and YFSETQ. CDR3 in amino acids: CASRPQGFEGNTIYS. DNA of the CDR3: TGCGCCAGCAGACCACAGGGATTCGAAGGAAACACCATATATTCT.

This clonotype was recorded at least ten times. The V and J genes are TRBV11-2 and TRBJ1-1; no reliable D call. Trimming shortened V by 5 bases and J by 0 bases, and 7 bases separated the two germline ends. CDR3 length: 13 residues. From germline, CDR1 is SGHAT and CDR2 FQNNGV. The DNA of the CDR3 is TGTGCCAGCAGCCCGACACTGAACACTGAAGCTTTCTTT. Translated: CASSPTLNTEAFF.

The chain couples TRBV18 to TRBJ1-2; D is possibly TRBD1 (5 bases). The V gene lost 0 bases and the J gene lost 2 bases, with 7 bases spanning the gap. CDR3 length: 14 residues. Germline-derived CDR1 and CDR2 are KGHSH and LQKENI. The CDR3 nucleotides read TGTGCCAGCTCACCACCGTCAGGGAACTATGGCTACACCTTC. This encodes CASSPPSGNYGYTF.

The rearrangement joins TRBV27 to TRBJ1-5; 8 bases fit TRBD1. The CDR3 spans 17 residues. Germline loops: CDR1 MNHEY, CDR2 SMNVEV (reference sequence). Trimming cost V 1 base and J 1 base; bases outside gene matches: 6. The CDR3 DNA reads as TGTGCCAGCAGTTTATGGACAGGGTATAGGAGCAATCAGCCCCAGCATTTT. Encoded protein: CASSLWTGYRSNQPQHF.

This clonotype was counted at least ten times. V gene TRBV29-1 combines with J gene TRBJ1-4; the match to TRBD1 covers 8 bases. V trimming: 7 bases; J trimming: 7 bases; junction bases outside the gene matches: 14. The V gene's germline CDR1 is SQVTM and CDR2 ANQGSEA. CDR3 length equals 15 residues. The CDR3 protein is CSAYLRTGRREKLFF. The DNA for the CDR3 is TGCAGCGCCTACCTTAGGACAGGGAGGCGTGAAAAACTGTTTTTT. Filled out from reference TRBV29-1 and TRBJ1-4, the complete variable domain reads SAVISQKPSRDICQRGTSLTIQCQVDSQVTMMFWYRQQPGQSLTLIATANQGSEATYESGFVIDKFPISRPNLTFSTLTVSNMSPEDSSIYLCSAYLRTGRREKLFFGSGTQLSVL.

The sample holds many counts of this clonotype. J is TRBJ1-1 and V is TRBV6-5, with D perhaps TRBD1 (5 bases). CDR3 length: 13 residues. V was cut by 6 bases and J by 7 bases, with 15 bases left in between. Germline CDR1 reads MNHEY; CDR2 reads SVGAGI. The CDR3 sequence: CASSPRQSREAFF. In DNA, the CDR3 is TGTGCCAGCAGCCCTAGACAGTCCCGTGAAGCTTTCTTT.

This clonotype has a handful of counts. The J gene is TRBJ2-7, the V gene TRBV20-1; D perhaps matches TRBD1 (7 bases). The germline gives CDR1 DFQATT, CDR2 SNEGSKA (reference sequence). The V and J ends lost 6 bases and 6 bases respectively, with 15 bases between them. The CDR3 runs to 12 residues. The CDR3 here is CSARGDIGEQYF. In DNA, the CDR3 is TGCAGTGCCAGGGGGGACATTGGCGAGCAGTACTTC.

This clonotype was recorded at least ten times. V usage is TRBV3-1 and J usage is TRBJ1-6; no reliable D call. This CDR3 contains 15 residues. Germline CDR1 is LGHDT and CDR2 is YNNKEL (reference sequence). Trimming removed 1 base from V and 5 bases from J, with 9 bases in between. Here the CDR3 DNA reads TGTGCCAGCAGCCAAGCTAGCCTAAATAATTCACCCCTCCACTTT. Protein: CASSQASLNNSPLHF.

The sample holds a few counts of this clonotype. The chain recombines TRBV7-6 with TRBJ2-7; 9 positions match TRBD2. V lost 5 bases to trimming and J lost 3 bases; unmatched junction nucleotides: 11. Germline loops: CDR1 SGHVS, CDR2 FNYEAQ. The CDR3 runs to 16 residues. The DNA for the CDR3 is TGTGCCAGCAGCCCCAGCGGGGGGCCACCCGACTACGAGCAGTACTTC. Its protein product is CASSPSGGPPDYEQYF.

In its sample, this clonotype was seen many times. V is TRBV3-1 and J is TRBJ2-3; D remains unclear. The germline V gene encodes CDR1 LGHDT and CDR2 YNNKEL (reference sequence). CDR3 size: 15 residues. V was cut by 0 bases and J by 4 bases, with 11 bases left in between. The CDR3 here is CASSQEGLEADTQYF. Written as DNA, the CDR3 is TGTGCCAGCAGCCAAGAGGGCCTAGAGGCAGATACGCAGTATTTT.

The CDR3 sequence: CASSLGGDLGYTF. The CDR3 nucleotides are TGCGCCAGCAGCTTGGGAGGGGATCTTGGCTACACCTTC. The chain recombines TRBV5-1 with TRBJ1-2; tentatively, D is TRBD1 (5 bases). The germline CDR1 and CDR2 sequences are SGHRS and YFSETQ. This CDR3 has 13 residues. V was trimmed by 0 bases and J by 7 bases, leaving 10 bases between them.

The table lists this clonotype with many counts. The gene calls are TRBV5-1 and TRBJ2-3; D unresolved. The CDR3 loop spans 15 amino acids. Trimming cost V 4 bases and J 0 bases, with 12 bases left between them. Germline CDR1 reads SGHRS; CDR2 reads YFSETQ. The CDR3 DNA sequence: TGCGCCAGCAGCACCTTTCCATCGAGCACAGATACGCAGTATTTT. Translating it yields CASSTFPSSTDTQYF.

This clonotype has a handful of counts. The chain employs TRBV3-1 and TRBJ2-3; 11 bases map to TRBD2. The CDR3 loop spans 16 amino acids. From germline, CDR1 is LGHDT and CDR2 YNNKEL (reference sequence). V gave up 3 bases and J gave up 4 bases; unmatched junction bases: 6. The CDR3 here is CASSHLLAGDADTQYF. The CDR3 nucleotides read TGTGCCAGCAGCCATTTACTAGCGGGAGATGCAGATACGCAGTATTTT.